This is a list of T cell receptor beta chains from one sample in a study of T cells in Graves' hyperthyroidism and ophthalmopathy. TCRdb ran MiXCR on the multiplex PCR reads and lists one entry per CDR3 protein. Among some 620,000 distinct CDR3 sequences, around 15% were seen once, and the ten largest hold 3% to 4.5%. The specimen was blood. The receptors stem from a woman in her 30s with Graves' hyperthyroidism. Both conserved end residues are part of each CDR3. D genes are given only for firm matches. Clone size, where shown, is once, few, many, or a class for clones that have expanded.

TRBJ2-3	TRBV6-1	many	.	CASSERVHRNPADTQYF	TGTGCCAGCAGTGAAAGGGTCCATCGTAACCCCGCAGATACGCAGTATTTT
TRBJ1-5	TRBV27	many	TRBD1	CASSTGGRQPQHF	TGTGCCAGCAGCACAGGGGGCCGTCAGCCCCAGCATTTT
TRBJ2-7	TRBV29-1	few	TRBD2	CSVEELAGYSYEQYF	TGCAGCGTTGAAGAGCTAGCGGGTTACTCCTACGAGCAGTACTTC
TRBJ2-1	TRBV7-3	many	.	CASSLYGVWSYNEQFF	TGTGCCAGCAGCTTGTATGGCGTGTGGTCCTACAATGAGCAGTTCTTC
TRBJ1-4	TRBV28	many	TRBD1	CASSPRGRREKLFF	TGTGCCAGCAGTCCCAGGGGGAGGAGGGAAAAACTGTTTTTT
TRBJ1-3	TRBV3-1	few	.	CASSQAGEVPGNTIYF	TGTGCCAGCAGCCAAGCCGGAGAGGTTCCTGGAAACACCATATATTTT
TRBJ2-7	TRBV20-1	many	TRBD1	CSAREGQGHEQYF	TGCAGTGCTAGGGAGGGACAGGGCCACGAGCAGTACTTC
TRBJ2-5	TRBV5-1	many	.	CASSLSPGAETQYF	TGCGCCAGCAGCTTGTCCCCGGGAGCGGAGACCCAGTACTTC
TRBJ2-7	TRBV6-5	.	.	CASSYSDPYEQYF	TGTGCCAGCAGTTACTCTGACCCCTACGAGCAGTACTTC
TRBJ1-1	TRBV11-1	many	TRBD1	CASSLAQGSGDTEAFF	TGTGCCAGCAGCTTAGCACAGGGGAGTGGGGACACTGAAGCTTTCTTT
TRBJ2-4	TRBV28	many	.	CASRGMGGPKNIQYF	TGTGCCAGCAGGGGGATGGGGGGTCCCAAAAACATTCAGTACTTC
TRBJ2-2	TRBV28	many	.	CASNNKRGTWAGELFF	TGTGCCAGCAACAACAAGAGGGGGACGTGGGCCGGGGAGCTGTTTTTT